The sequence of this TCR beta chain was determined in a study of blood T cell repertoires in COVID-19. Original handling: Estimates of nucleated cell counts were drawn from the amplification of reference gene primers. The data were produced by immunoSEQ multiplex PCR, yet TCRdb's version contains in-frame clones alone and is incomplete. D and trimming come from the DNA, and the V and J calls and clone size come from that table. This repertoire shows tens of thousands of clones, approximately 88% found once; its top ten account for 7% to 9%. The clonotype originates from a woman in her seventies with acute or convalescent COVID-19. The sequenced sample consisted of peripheral blood.

The CDR3 spells CASNRVSSGNTIYF. For the CDR3, the DNA is TGTGCCAGCAACCGGGTCTCCTCTGGAAACACCATATATTTT. The rearrangement links TRBV5-6 to TRBJ1-3; D gene unclear. Germline values: CDR1 SGHDT, CDR2 YYEEEE. This CDR3 contains 14 residues. Trimming shortened V by 6 bases and J by 0 bases, and 10 bases separated the two germline ends. Looking up the rest from reference TRBV5-6 and TRBJ1-3 gives the full variable domain: DAGVTQSPTHLIKTRGQQVTLRCSPKSGHDTVSWYQQALGQGPQFIFQYYEEEERQRGNFPDRFSGHQFPNYSSELNVNALLLGDSALYLCASNRVSSGNTIYFGEGSWLTVV.